The 22 T cell receptor beta chains reported below all come from one sample, sequenced in a study of cytotoxic CD8 clonotypes in ibrutinib-treated CLL. The protocol was immunoSEQ multiplex PCR, while the TCRdb copy is restricted to in-frame clones and leaves out a portion. The table records more than 110,000 clones, around 90% of them present only once. Sequencing used PBMCs, obtained after 12 months of ibrutinib treatment. These receptors all stem from a human donor with chronic lymphocytic leukemia.

The chain is built from TRBV7-8 and TRBJ2-1; D uncertain. Trimming left V 4 bases short and J 7 bases short, with 11 bases between. Per the germline V gene, CDR1 is SGHVS and CDR2 is FQNEAQ. The CDR3 sequence is 13 residues long. The CDR3 sequence is CASSSHYGNEQFF. In DNA, the CDR3 is TGTGCCAGCAGCTCCCACTATGGGAATGAGCAGTTCTTC.

J is TRBJ2-7 and V is TRBV19, with D perhaps matching TRBD1 (6 bases). Germline loops: CDR1 LNHDA, CDR2 SQIVND (reference sequence). V lost 4 bases and J 2 bases, leaving 15 bases between the germline ends. This CDR3 has 15 residues. This CDR3 is CASSTAAGAAYEQYF. DNA for the CDR3: TGTGCCAGTAGTACCGCAGCAGGGGCCGCCTACGAGCAGTACTTC.

This chain uses TRBV2 with TRBJ1-5, with D unresolved. The germline V gene has CDR1 SNHLY and CDR2 FYNNEI. This CDR3 is 13 amino acids long. V was cut by 3 bases and J by 6 bases, with 9 bases left in between. For the CDR3, the DNA is TGTGCCAGCAGTGAGTGGAGTTTTCAGCCCCAGCATTTT. Protein: CASSEWSFQPQHF.

The chain has TRBV11-3 and TRBJ2-3; no clear D. Trimming pared 4 bases from V and 7 bases from J, leaving 15 bases between. The CDR3 sequence is 14 residues long. Looked up from germline, CDR1 is SGHNT and CDR2 is YENEEA. CDR3 loop: CASSSHTSSNTQYF. The CDR3 region has the DNA TGTGCCAGCAGCTCCCATACCAGCAGTAATACGCAGTATTTT.

The chain links TRBV19 to TRBJ2-6, with D uncertain. Between the trimmed V and J ends, which lost 6 bases and 1 base, there was a span of 10 bases. There are 15 residues in the CDR3. Germline CDR1 is LNHDA and CDR2 is SQIVND (reference sequence). CDR3 in DNA: TGTGCCAGTAGCACCGTCGCATCTGGGGCCAACGTCCTGACTTTC. Protein: CASSTVASGANVLTF.

This clone has just one count. The gene calls are TRBV4-3 and TRBJ2-7; 10 bases align to TRBD2. The ends lost 4 bases at V and 3 bases at J; junction bases unmatched: 3. CDR1 is LGHNA and CDR2 is YSLEER in the germline V gene. This CDR3 contains 14 residues. CDR3 DNA sequence: TGCGCCAGCAGCCTGGGACTAGCGAGCTACGAGCAGTACTTC. Residues: CASSLGLASYEQYF.

The chain couples TRBV5-1 to TRBJ1-4; no reliable D call. The CDR3 totals 12 residues. From germline, CDR1 is SGHRS and CDR2 YFSETQ. V dropped 4 bases and J dropped 5 bases, with 6 bases sitting between them. This chain's CDR3 is CASSTSNEKLFF. The CDR3 nucleotides are TGCGCCAGCAGCACTTCGAATGAAAAACTGTTTTTT.

In this sample, this clone turned up once. V usage is TRBV5-1 and J usage is TRBJ2-7; maybe TRBD2 (6 bases). CDR1 SGHRS and CDR2 YFSETQ come from the germline V gene. V lost 8 bases to trimming and J lost 3 bases, with 21 bases between them. The CDR3 length is 15 residues. The CDR3 nucleotides read TGCGCCAGTAAACTGGGGGGAGTAGCGGACTACGAGCAGTACTTC. Protein: CASKLGGVADYEQYF.

The CDR3 DNA reads TGTGCCAGCAGCTCTTACCGGGACAGGGATAAGCAGTACTTC. It codes for CASSSYRDRDKQYF. The chain carries TRBV11-2 and TRBJ2-7, with 9 bases fitting TRBD1. CDR1 is SGHAT and CDR2 is FQNNGV in the germline V gene. This CDR3 is 14 amino acids long. Losses at the gene ends were 4 bases for V and 8 bases for J; bases not matched to a gene: 9.

This chain joins TRBV27 and TRBJ1-5; D is ambiguous. The length of the CDR3 is 17 residues. The germline CDR1 and CDR2 sequences are MNHEY and SMNVEV (reference sequence). V lost 2 bases to trimming and J lost 2 bases, with 16 bases between them. CDR3 nucleotides: TGTGCCAGCAGTTTACATGGAGGCGGACTCGGCAATCAGCCCCAGCATTTT. It is translated as CASSLHGGGLGNQPQHF.

The chain has TRBV27 and TRBJ2-1, with D tentatively TRBD2 (6 bases). The ends were cut back, 7 bases at V and 7 bases at J, with 20 bases in the middle. Germline lookup yields CDR1 MNHEY and CDR2 SMNVEV (reference sequence). The CDR3 runs 15 residues. The CDR3 sequence: CASKVRAGSGNEQFF. CDR3 sequence (DNA): TGTGCCAGCAAGGTCCGGGCGGGAAGCGGTAATGAGCAGTTCTTC.

This chain joins TRBV28 and TRBJ2-4; tentatively, D is TRBD1 (6 bases). Trimming removed 2 bases at V and 7 bases at J, with 15 bases between. Germline V gene sequence: CDR1 MDHEN, CDR2 SYDVKM. The CDR3 has 15 amino acids. Here the CDR3 reads CASSLSSSGGNIQYF. The CDR3 region has the DNA TGTGCCAGCAGTTTAAGCTCTAGTGGGGGCAACATTCAGTACTTC.

This chain uses TRBV6-5 with TRBJ2-7; no firm D call. Trimming pared 2 bases from V and 6 bases from J, leaving 14 bases between. This CDR3 is 14 amino acids long. Germline-derived CDR1 and CDR2 are MNHEY and SVGAGI. The DNA of the CDR3 is TGTGCCAGCAGTTACCGGGCACAAACCGGCGAGCAGTACTTC. Translating gives CASSYRAQTGEQYF.

The rearrangement uses TRBV6-5 and TRBJ2-7; no reliable D call. Per the germline V gene, CDR1 is MNHEY and CDR2 is SVGAGI. V shed 4 bases and J shed 4 bases, with 14 bases lying between them. This CDR3 has 14 residues. DNA of the CDR3: TGTGCCAGCAGTTCAACGGGTCGGGCATACGAGCAGTACTTC. Encoded protein: CASSSTGRAYEQYF.

The genes are TRBV21-1 and TRBJ1-2. TRBV21-1 is a pseudogene locus. The CDR3 sequence is 9 residues long. CDR3 residues: CATRGGYTF. The CDR3 DNA follows: TGTGCCACTCGGGGGGGCTACACCTTC.

The chain employs TRBV5-1 and TRBJ1-1; possible D gene TRBD1, 6 bases. CDR1 and CDR2 from the germline V gene are SGHRS and YFSETQ. CDR3 length equals 14 residues. V was pared by 1 base and J by 0 bases, with 7 bases between. The chain's CDR3 is CASSLTGLNTEAFF. As DNA, the CDR3 is TGCGCCAGCAGCTTGACAGGGTTGAACACTGAAGCTTTCTTT.

The chain combines TRBV11-2 with TRBJ2-3; D is unclear. Germline CDR1 is SGHAT and CDR2 is FQNNGV. This CDR3 is 14 amino acids long. Trimming pared 0 bases from V and 1 base from J, leaving 5 bases between. CDR3 in DNA: TGTGCCAGCAGCTTAGATCGTGGCACAGATACGCAGTATTTT. This sequence encodes CASSLDRGTDTQYF.

This clone appeared a single time. The gene calls are TRBV25-1 and TRBJ2-1; no clear D gene. The V end lost 4 bases, the J end lost 8 bases, and 12 bases lay between the germline ends. The CDR3 loop spans 13 amino acids. Germline CDR1 and CDR2: MGHDK and SYGVNS. The CDR3 nucleotides are TGTGCCAGCAGTGTGAGGAGTTACGATGAGCAGTTCTTC. Its translation is CASSVRSYDEQFF.

J is TRBJ2-1 and V is TRBV5-1; 8 bases match TRBD2. The V segment lost 3 bases and the J segment 10 bases; nucleotides outside the gene matches: 12. The CDR3 extends over 15 amino acids. Germline CDR1 reads SGHRS; CDR2 reads YFSETQ. In nucleotides, the CDR3 is TGCGCCAGCAGCTCTCTGGGAGCGGGAGTGCAAGAGCAGTTCTTC. This codes for CASSSLGAGVQEQFF.

V gene TRBV19 combines with J gene TRBJ2-7, with 9 bases matching TRBD1. This CDR3 contains 13 residues. V lost 3 bases and J lost 3; bases outside the gene matches: 0. Germline V gene data show CDR1 as LNHDA and CDR2 as SQIVND (reference sequence). For the CDR3, the DNA is TGTGCCAGTAGTATGGGACAGGGCTACGAGCAGTACTTC. Amino acids: CASSMGQGYEQYF.

The rearrangement joins TRBV28 to TRBJ1-1, with no clear D. The V end was cut by 6 bases, the J end by 8 bases, with 13 bases between. The CDR3 covers 12 residues. Germline CDR1 reads MDHEN; CDR2 reads SYDVKM. CDR3 in DNA: TGTGCCAGCAGATGGGCGGGAGCCGAAGCTTTCTTT. Amino acids: CASRWAGAEAFF. The full variable domain, rest sourced from reference TRBV28 and TRBJ1-1, is DVKVTQSSRYLVKRTGEKVFLECVQDMDHENMFWYRQDPGLGLRLIYFSYDVKMKEKGDIPEGYSVSREKKERFSLILESASTNQTSMYLCASRWAGAEAFFGQGTRLTVV.

This chain uses TRBV19 with TRBJ2-1; 9 bases map to TRBD2. This CDR3 has 18 residues. Germline V lookup: CDR1 LNHDA, CDR2 SQIVND (reference sequence). Trimming took 0 bases from V and 8 from J; bases not matched to a gene: 14. CDR3 DNA sequence: TGTGCCAGTAGTATAGACCGCCCGGGACTAGCATTCGTCGATGAGCAGTTCTTC. It is translated as CASSIDRPGLAFVDEQFF.